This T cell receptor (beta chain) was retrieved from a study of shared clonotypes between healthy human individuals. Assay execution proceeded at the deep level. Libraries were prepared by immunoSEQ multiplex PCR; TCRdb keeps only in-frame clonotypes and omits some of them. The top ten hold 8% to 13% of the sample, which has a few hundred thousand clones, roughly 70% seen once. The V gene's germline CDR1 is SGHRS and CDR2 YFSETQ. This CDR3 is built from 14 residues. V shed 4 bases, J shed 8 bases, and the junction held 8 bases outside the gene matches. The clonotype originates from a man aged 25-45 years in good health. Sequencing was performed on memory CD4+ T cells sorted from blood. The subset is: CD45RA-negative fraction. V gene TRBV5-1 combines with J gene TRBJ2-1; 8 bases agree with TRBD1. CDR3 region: CASSTRTGQDEQFF. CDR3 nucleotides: TGCGCCAGCAGCACCAGGACAGGGCAGGATGAGCAGTTCTTC.